This is a list of T cell receptor beta chains from one sample in a study of OX40 agonist ivuxolimab in advanced cancers. The repertoire was sequenced with immunoSEQ multiplex PCR; TCRdb's copy has only in-frame clones and lacks some. The sample records about 40,000 clones, around 82% being singletons. The sample was CD4+ or CD8+ T cells sorted from blood, taken in a trial of the OX40 agonist ivuxolimab. The receptors derive from an adult with an advanced solid tumor such as melanoma, head and neck, liver or kidney cancer. CDR3s leave out the opening cysteine and the closing phenylalanine or tryptophan. The order of the fields is V gene, J gene, clone size, CDR3 protein. For some rows the clone size is stated as once, few or many, or as a class when expanded; others skip it.

TRBV25-1	TRBJ1-2	NA	ASTGGLLYGYT
TRBV30	TRBJ1-2	NA	AWRLVRGYT
TRBV19	TRBJ2-5	NA	ASSTGGKTQY
TRBV7-3	TRBJ2-3	few	ASSLMGTGADTQY
TRBV7-3	TRBJ2-1	once	ASSLQGGNYEQF
TRBV7-2	TRBJ2-5	NA	ASSSSQGPQETQY
TRBV5-1	TRBJ2-1	once	ASSLRDHYNEQF
TRBV9	TRBJ1-3	NA	ASSGPGSLRY
TRBV29-1	TRBJ1-2	few	SVSHGRVGYT
TRBV30	TRBJ1-1	NA	AWTWGEGNTEAF
TRBV19	TRBJ2-1	few	ASSFRTSGGTEYNEQF
TRBV11-3	TRBJ2-7	NA	ASRTSGGEPLYEQY
TRBV6-5	TRBJ1-1	NA	ASRVQGPLNTEAF
TRBV5-6	TRBJ2-6	once	ASSYGLSGANVLT
TRBV19	TRBJ2-3	NA	ASFARGRGADTQY
TRBV11-1	TRBJ1-1	NA	ASSLQGTEAF
TRBV18	TRBJ1-1	NA	ASSPPGAGEAF
TRBV5-1	TRBJ1-4	once	ASSLDAFGKLF
TRBV5-1	TRBJ2-1	NA	ASATGRSSYNEQF
TRBV5-6	TRBJ1-4	NA	ASSLLQGAGEKLF
TRBV6-5	TRBJ2-3	NA	ASSLDREDTQY
TRBV30	TRBJ1-1	few	AWKGPSNTEAF